What follows are 16 T cell receptor beta chains derived from one specimen sequenced in a study of human T cells and chemical hapten exposure. TCRdb processed the RACE reads anew with MiXCR; each CDR3 protein has one entry. The sample includes 340,000 or so distinct CDR3 sequences, approximately 6.3% seen only once; the top ten take less than 10%. Indicated time point: patch test 1, 2 weeks after DPC sensitization. As for treatment: therapeutic diphenylcyclopropenone sensitization with weekly scalp DPC. Specimen: whole blood, collected in connection with sensitization to the hapten diphenylcyclopropenone (DPC). These receptors came from a woman under 30 with alopecia areata. Some clones in this sample may be carry-over from other donors' samples.

This clonotype has just a few counts. V and J are TRBV6-1 and TRBJ2-5, with 7 bases aligning to TRBD1. Per the germline V gene, CDR1 is MNHNS and CDR2 is SASEGT. J was trimmed by 2 bases and V by 4 bases; bases with no gene match: 4. The CDR3 runs 14 residues. In nucleotides, the CDR3 is TGTGCCAGCAGTGTCGGACAGGCGCAAGAGACCCAGTACTTC. Amino acid sequence: CASSVGQAQETQYF.

J is TRBJ2-2 and V is TRBV3-1; D unclear. The ends were cut back, 3 bases at V and 7 bases at J, with 3 bases in the middle. Germline V CDR1 and CDR2: LGHDT, YNNKEL (reference sequence). The length of the CDR3 is 11 residues. The chain's CDR3 is CASSQNGELFF. In nucleotides, the CDR3 is TGTGCCAGCAGCCAGAACGGGGAGCTGTTTTTT.

This clonotype was recorded many times. The V and J genes are TRBV5-1 and TRBJ2-5; 15 positions agree with TRBD2. Trimming took 4 bases from V and 5 from J; bases not matched to a gene: 9. From germline, CDR1 is SGHRS and CDR2 YFSETQ. The length of the CDR3 is 17 residues. The CDR3 sequence: CASSPGLAGGRYETQYF. The CDR3 region has the DNA TGCGCCAGCAGCCCTGGACTAGCGGGGGGGCGGTATGAGACCCAGTACTTC. Using reference TRBV5-1 and TRBJ2-5 for the parts outside the CDR3, the full variable domain is KAGVTQTPRYLIKTRGQQVTLSCSPISGHRSVSWYQQTPGQGLQFLFEYFSETQRNKGNFPGRFSGRQFSNSRSEMNVSTLELGDSALYLCASSPGLAGGRYETQYFGPGTRLLVL.

There are many counts of this clonotype. This CDR3 reads CSASTVTVRPGLSDTQYF. CDR3 sequence (DNA): TGCAGTGCTAGTACGGTCACCGTCCGGCCTGGGTTGTCAGATACGCAGTATTTT. This chain connects TRBV20-1 to TRBJ2-3; no reliable D call. The CDR3 consists of 18 residues. Germline loops: CDR1 DFQATT, CDR2 SNEGSKA (reference sequence). The germline V and J ends were trimmed by 3 bases and 4 bases, with 26 bases remaining between them.

This clonotype was recorded many times. The chain combines TRBV6-2 or TRBV6-3 with TRBJ2-1, with 7 bases lining up with TRBD2. With V trimmed by 5 bases and J by 10 bases, 11 bases remained unmatched. The CDR3 is made up of 14 amino acids. The V gene's germline CDR1 is MNHEY and CDR2 SVGEGT. The CDR3: CASSPTGGIREQFF. For the CDR3, the DNA is TGTGCCAGCAGTCCTACCGGGGGGATTCGGGAGCAGTTCTTC.

This clonotype was seen repeatedly, ten times or more. The gene calls are TRBV5-1 and TRBJ2-5; weak D call: TRBD1 (6 bases). This CDR3 comprises 13 residues. Germline V gene sequence: CDR1 SGHRS, CDR2 YFSETQ. V was cut by 9 bases and J by 1 base, with 13 bases left in between. The CDR3 is CATQGQPQETQYF. The CDR3 DNA sequence: TGCGCCACCCAAGGACAGCCCCAAGAGACCCAGTACTTC.

At least ten counts were recorded for this clonotype. The genes are TRBV12-3 or TRBV12-4 and TRBJ2-5; no firm D call. Trimming stripped 3 bases from V and 8 bases from J, with 10 bases between. This CDR3 region has 12 residues. CDR3 nucleotide sequence: TGTGCCAGCAGTTTGGCCAGAGGAACCCAGTACTTC. It translates to CASSLARGTQYF.

This clonotype occurred a few times. The chain combines TRBV28 with TRBJ2-7; no clear D. Germline CDR1 is MDHEN and CDR2 is SYDVKM. With 3 bases removed from V and 3 bases from J, the gap between germline ends came to 12 bases. CDR3 length: 14 residues. CDR3 sequence (DNA): TGTGCCAGCAGTTTTGGTGATGATCTCTACGAGCAGTACTTC. Translated: CASSFGDDLYEQYF.

This clonotype was detected ten times or more. The chain employs TRBV5-5 and TRBJ1-5; D not certain. Germline lookup yields CDR1 SGHKS and CDR2 YYEKEE (reference sequence). The CDR3 is 15 residues long. V was cut by 0 bases and J by 2 bases, with 9 bases left in between. This chain's CDR3 is CASSLGPTGNQPQHF. The DNA for the CDR3 is TGTGCCAGCAGCTTGGGTCCCACGGGCAATCAGCCCCAGCATTTT.

The rearrangement joins TRBV6-5 to TRBJ2-5; perhaps TRBD1 as D (5 bases). The germline gives CDR1 MNHEY, CDR2 SVGAGI. Trimming removed 0 bases at V and 9 bases at J, with 17 bases between. The CDR3 extends over 15 amino acids. The CDR3 spells CASSYSRQGARAQYF. Here the CDR3 DNA reads TGTGCCAGCAGTTACTCCCGGCAGGGCGCCAGGGCCCAGTACTTC.

Only a few counts were recorded for this clonotype. The V gene is TRBV4-3, the J gene TRBJ2-4; D is possibly TRBD1 (5 bases). Germline assignment: CDR1 LGHNA and CDR2 YSLEER. Trimming cost V 3 bases and J 4 bases, with 13 bases left between them. The CDR3 covers 15 residues. The CDR3 reads CASSHSTDRKNIQYF. The CDR3 DNA reads TGCGCCAGCAGCCACTCGACAGACCGTAAAAACATTCAGTACTTC.

This clonotype turned up a few times. V is TRBV7-2 and J is TRBJ2-7, with 9 bases fitting TRBD2. V was pared by 5 bases and J by 3 bases, with 8 bases of the junction left unmatched. The germline V gene has CDR1 SGHTA and CDR2 FQGNSA. The CDR3 covers 15 residues. CDR3 DNA sequence: TGTGCCAGCAGCCCAGGGGGACTAGCCGTCTACGAGCAGTACTTC. Encoded protein: CASSPGGLAVYEQYF. Together with reference TRBV7-2 and TRBJ2-7, the CDR3 gives the full variable domain: GAGVSQSPSNKVTEKGKDVELRCDPISGHTALYWYRQSLGQGLEFLIYFQGNSAPDKSGLPSDRFSAERTGGSVSTLTIQRTQQEDSAVYLCASSPGGLAVYEQYFGPGTRLTVT.

The chain uses TRBV6-2 or TRBV6-3 and TRBJ2-2; 7 nucleotides agree with TRBD1. The junction had 4 bases not matched to a gene; V was cut back by 0 bases and J by 0 bases. This CDR3 is built from 17 residues. CDR1 and CDR2 (germline): MNHEY, SVGEGT. The CDR3 spells CASSYSDRRSNTGELFF. The CDR3, as DNA: TGTGCCAGCAGTTACTCGGACAGGCGCTCGAACACCGGGGAGCTGTTTTTT.

The chain couples TRBV7-2 to TRBJ1-1; 7 nucleotides align to TRBD1. Germline-derived CDR1 and CDR2 are SGHTA and FQGNSA. Trimming removed 6 bases from V and 7 bases from J; junction bases left unmatched: 8. The CDR3 spans 13 residues. The CDR3 spells CASSSGTEGEAFF. The CDR3 DNA reads TGTGCCAGCAGTTCCGGGACAGAGGGTGAAGCTTTCTTT.

This clonotype was seen only a few times. This chain links TRBV29-1 with TRBJ2-3; TRBD1 might be the D (5 bases). This CDR3 has 13 residues. Germline CDR1 is SQVTM and CDR2 is ANQGSEA. Between the trimmed V and J ends, which lost 3 bases and 2 bases, there was a span of 9 bases. The DNA of the CDR3 is TGCAGCGTTGAGAGACAGAACACAGATACGCAGTATTTT. Its protein product is CSVERQNTDTQYF.

The CDR3 protein is CASSLGTGGAAGNTIYF. CDR3 DNA: TGTGCCAGCAGCTTAGGTACAGGGGGTGCAGCTGGAAACACCATATATTTT. The chain carries TRBV7-9 and TRBJ1-3; 8 bases are a match to TRBD1. Losses at the gene ends were 1 base for V and 2 bases for J; bases not matched to a gene: 7. Germline CDR1 and CDR2: SEHNR and FQNEAQ (reference sequence). The CDR3 totals 17 residues.